This TCR beta chain appears in the sequencing data of a study of T cell responses to AZD1222 COVID-19 vaccine. The study, taken as a whole, reports: A mostly white British donor set with more females was recruited, and clonal diversity was possibly underestimated.

Repertoires were generated with immunoSEQ multiplex PCR, while TCRdb's copy carries only in-frame clones and drops some. The data contain over 130,000 clones, roughly nine tenths of them seen just once; the ten biggest clones take up 3.5% to 4.5%. About this clone: Its target is not known.

The material was peripheral blood, obtained 28 days after the second AZD1222 dose. The TCR comes from an adult who received the AZD1222 COVID-19 vaccine.

The CDR3 loop reads CASSYWEGTNSPLHF. The CDR3 bases are TGTGCCAGCAGTTACTGGGAGGGGACTAATTCACCCCTCCACTTT. This chain uses TRBV6-5 with TRBJ1-6; D perhaps matches TRBD1 (5 bases). Per germline, CDR1 MNHEY and CDR2 SVGAGI. The CDR3 sequence is 15 residues long. Trimming stripped 1 base from V and 6 bases from J, with 10 bases between.